The 21 T cell receptor beta chains in this list originate from one sample, sequenced in a study of cytomegalovirus exposure and HLA in healthy donors. PCR used 60 Vbeta primers and 13 Jbeta primers. Clones were sequenced by immunoSEQ multiplex PCR, and TCRdb holds only the in-frame ones, with some missing. Found here are about 98,000 clones, less than 90% of them singletons; the top ten hold around 2.6%. Sequenced: PBMCs. These receptors came from a man aged 35-49 years in good health and CMV-seronegative.

This sequence joins TRBV27 and TRBJ2-5; 8 nucleotides agree with TRBD1. The CDR3 is 15 amino acids. J lost 5 bases, V lost 5 bases, and 10 bases had no gene match. The germline V gene encodes CDR1 MNHEY and CDR2 SMNVEV (reference sequence). CDR3: CASSIQGARVETQYF. The CDR3 nucleotides read TGTGCCAGCAGTATCCAGGGGGCTCGGGTGGAGACCCAGTACTTC.

This clone was detected once. This chain connects TRBV2 to TRBJ2-1; TRBD1 aligns across 10 bases. V lost 7 bases, J lost 4 bases, and 4 bases stayed unmatched. CDR1 SNHLY and CDR2 FYNNEI come from the germline V gene. CDR3 length: 14 amino acids. The DNA of the CDR3 is TGTGCCAGCACCGGGACAGGGGTATACAATGAGCAGTTCTTC. Translated, it gives CASTGTGVYNEQFF.

The chain employs TRBV2 and TRBJ2-7; a weak D match, TRBD2 (6 bases). The V end lost 10 bases, the J end lost 7 bases, and 20 bases lay between the germline ends. This CDR3 is 13 amino acids long. Germline CDR1 is SNHLY and CDR2 is FYNNEI. The chain's CDR3 is CATRIGGGGEQYF. DNA for the CDR3: TGTGCCACTAGAATCGGGGGAGGTGGGGAGCAGTACTTC. Combining the CDR3 with reference TRBV2 and TRBJ2-7 gives the whole variable domain EPEVTQTPSHQVTQMGQEVILRCVPISNHLYFYWYRQILGQKVEFLVSFYNNEISEKSEIFDDQFSVERPDGSNFTLKIRSTKLEDSAMYFCATRIGGGGEQYFGPGTRLTVT.

V usage is TRBV7-2 and J usage is TRBJ2-7; tentative D call: TRBD2 (6 bases). The CDR3 has 14 residues. Germline assignment: CDR1 SGHTA and CDR2 FQGNSA. Trimming left V 4 bases short and J 3 bases short, with 13 bases between. DNA of the CDR3: TGTGCCAGCAGCTCAGAGCCCGGGGGCTACGAGCAGTACTTC. Translation gives CASSSEPGGYEQYF.

The chain links TRBV19 to TRBJ2-5; TRBD2 is a possible D gene (7 bases). CDR3 length: 16 residues. Germline-derived CDR1 and CDR2 are LNHDA and SQIVND (reference sequence). V was cut by 4 bases and J by 0 bases, with 15 bases left in between. The CDR3: CASSTYREGNQETQYF. In DNA, the CDR3 is TGTGCCAGTAGTACCTACAGGGAGGGGAACCAAGAGACCCAGTACTTC.

The CDR3 DNA sequence: TGTGCCAGCAGTTACTCTGTGCTAGCGGTATCCTACGAGCAGTACTTC. Translating gives CASSYSVLAVSYEQYF. The genes are TRBV6-6 and TRBJ2-7; 7 bases map to TRBD2. The length of the CDR3 is 16 residues. Trimming took 0 bases from V and 1 from J; bases not matched to a gene: 6. Germline V gives CDR1 MNHNY, CDR2 SVGAGI (reference sequence).

This chain joins TRBV9 and TRBJ2-1; 9 bases match TRBD1. CDR3 length: 13 amino acids. V lost 7 bases to trimming and J lost 7 bases; unmatched junction nucleotides: 6. Germline V CDR1 and CDR2: SGDLS, YYNGEE. The CDR3 bases are TGTGCCAGCGGGGGGACAGGGAGGAATGAGCAGTTCTTC. Encoded protein: CASGGTGRNEQFF.

This chain links TRBV5-1 with TRBJ1-5, with no clear D. V was cut by 0 bases and J by 6 bases, with 13 bases left in between. This CDR3 spans 15 amino acids. In germline, CDR1 is SGHRS, CDR2 YFSETQ. CDR3: CASSLAGNSGQPQHF. The CDR3, as DNA: TGCGCCAGCAGCTTGGCCGGAAACAGTGGTCAGCCCCAGCATTTT.

The J gene is TRBJ1-2, the V gene TRBV4-1; TRBD1 matches 9 bases. Trimming removed 2 bases from V and 0 bases from J; junction bases left unmatched: 7. The CDR3 is 17 residues long. The germline gives CDR1 MGHRA, CDR2 YSYEKL. CDR3 sequence reads: CASSQPGQGRSNYGYTF. The CDR3 coding sequence is TGCGCCAGCAGCCAACCGGGACAGGGAAGATCTAACTATGGCTACACCTTC.

The chain links TRBV5-6 to TRBJ1-3; weak D call: TRBD1 (6 bases). From germline, CDR1 is SGHDT and CDR2 YYEEEE. V lost 1 base and J lost 2, with 7 bases in between. The CDR3 is 14 amino acids. The CDR3 region is CASSLNRAGNTIYF. CDR3 nucleotide sequence: TGTGCCAGCAGCTTGAACAGGGCTGGAAACACCATATATTTT. Based on the CDR3 plus reference TRBV5-6 and TRBJ1-3, the full variable domain is DAGVTQSPTHLIKTRGQQVTLRCSPKSGHDTVSWYQQALGQGPQFIFQYYEEEERQRGNFPDRFSGHQFPNYSSELNVNALLLGDSALYLCASSLNRAGNTIYFGEGSWLTVV.

The chain links TRBV25-1 to TRBJ2-7; 9 bases fit TRBD1. CDR3 length: 14 amino acids. Germline V CDR1 and CDR2: MGHDK, SYGVNS. The J segment lost 5 bases and the V segment lost 4 bases, leaving 6 bases of the junction unmatched. The CDR3 here is CASSVGTGYNEQYF. The CDR3 DNA sequence: TGTGCCAGCAGTGTGGGGACAGGGTACAACGAGCAGTACTTC.

As regards this clone: The same CDR3 can be traced to other DNA sequences in this sample. This chain links TRBV5-1 with TRBJ1-1; D call uncertain. CDR1 and CDR2 from the germline V gene are SGHRS and YFSETQ. There are 15 residues in the CDR3. V was shortened by 4 bases and J by 0 bases, with 13 bases between the two germline ends. CDR3 DNA: TGCGCCAGCAGCCTCCGGACGGGAATGAACACTGAAGCTTTCTTT. Translation gives CASSLRTGMNTEAFF.

V and J are TRBV5-1 and TRBJ2-2; maybe TRBD2 (6 bases). The V end was cut by 3 bases, the J end by 6 bases, with 12 bases between. The CDR3 covers 14 residues. Germline lookup yields CDR1 SGHRS and CDR2 YFSETQ. For the CDR3, the DNA is TGCGCCAGCAGCTGGGGCGGGGATTCCGGGGAGCTGTTTTTT. It yields the protein CASSWGGDSGELFF. Looking up the rest from reference TRBV5-1 and TRBJ2-2 gives the full variable domain: KAGVTQTPRYLIKTRGQQVTLSCSPISGHRSVSWYQQTPGQGLQFLFEYFSETQRNKGNFPGRFSGRQFSNSRSEMNVSTLELGDSALYLCASSWGGDSGELFFGEGSRLTVL.

This chain connects TRBV27 to TRBJ1-6, with a possible D match to TRBD1 (5 bases). The CDR3 is 14 residues long. Germline V gene sequence: CDR1 MNHEY, CDR2 SMNVEV (reference sequence). Deletions cut 3 bases from V and 8 bases from J, with 11 bases between. The CDR3 spells CASSLGRADSPLHF. CDR3 in DNA: TGTGCCAGCAGTTTGGGCAGGGCCGATTCACCCCTCCACTTT.

V usage is TRBV7-2 and J usage is TRBJ2-1, with a tentative D call TRBD2 (5 bases). V was trimmed by 2 bases and J by 4 bases, leaving 12 bases between them. Germline-derived CDR1 and CDR2 are SGHTA and FQGNSA. The CDR3 is 15 residues long. The CDR3 region is CASSLLTMWYNEQFF. The CDR3 nucleotides are TGTGCCAGCAGCTTATTGACTATGTGGTACAATGAGCAGTTCTTC.

The rearrangement joins TRBV9 to TRBJ2-7, with D perhaps matching TRBD1 (6 bases). The germline V gene encodes CDR1 SGDLS and CDR2 YYNGEE. Trimming cost V 0 bases and J 4 bases, with 11 bases left between them. The CDR3 is 14 residues long. In nucleotides, the CDR3 is TGTGCCAGCAGCGTAGATGGGACAAGATACGAGCAGTACTTC. Protein sequence: CASSVDGTRYEQYF.

The V gene is TRBV10-3, the J gene TRBJ2-3, with TRBD2 identical over 7 bases. The V gene's germline CDR1 is ENHRY and CDR2 SYGVKD. The V gene end was trimmed by 4 bases and the J gene end by 3 bases; junction bases not matched to a gene: 7. This CDR3 is built from 15 residues. The CDR3 nucleotides are TGTGCCATCAGTGGAGCGGGGCGGAAAACAGATACGCAGTATTTT. This sequence encodes CAISGAGRKTDTQYF.

Only one count was recorded for this clone. At the DNA level, this CDR3 is encoded by other sequences in the same sample as well. This chain links TRBV19 with TRBJ1-2; TRBD1 matches at 7 bases. From germline, CDR1 is LNHDA and CDR2 SQIVND (reference sequence). J gave up 6 bases and V 10 bases, and 20 bases lay outside the gene matches. The CDR3 covers 16 residues. The CDR3 sequence: CAIETLAGTDMDGYTF. CDR3 bases: TGTGCCATAGAGACCCTTGCCGGGACAGATATGGATGGCTACACCTTC.

The chain links TRBV19 to TRBJ2-3; the match to TRBD1 covers 10 bases. The CDR3 is made up of 15 amino acids. CDR1 is LNHDA, CDR2 SQIVND, per germline (reference sequence). The junction had 8 bases not matched to a gene; V was cut back by 6 bases and J by 5 bases. In DNA, the CDR3 is TGTGCCAGTAGACGGACCGGGACAGGGGTAGATACGCAGTATTTT. The encoded protein is CASRRTGTGVDTQYF.

The rearrangement uses TRBV7-8 and TRBJ1-2; 7 positions match TRBD1. V gave up 5 bases and J gave up 9 bases; unmatched junction bases: 9. The CDR3 has 13 residues. Germline-derived CDR1 and CDR2 are SGHVS and FQNEAQ. CDR3 amino acids: CASSQPETGSYTF. CDR3 bases: TGTGCCAGCAGCCAACCCGAGACAGGGAGCTACACCTTC.

The V and J genes are TRBV5-4 and TRBJ1-1; TRBD1 agrees at 8 bases. After removal of 3 bases from V and 0 bases from J, the junction contained 4 bases not matched to a gene. This CDR3 region has 15 residues. Germline CDR1 SGHNT, CDR2 YYREEE (reference sequence). CDR3 protein: CASSWQDRVNTEAFF. The CDR3 nucleotides read TGTGCCAGCAGCTGGCAGGACAGGGTGAACACTGAAGCTTTCTTT. Full variable domain (outside the CDR3, taken from reference TRBV5-4 and TRBJ1-1): ETGVTQSPTHLIKTRGQQVTLRCSSQSGHNTVSWYQQALGQGPQFIFQYYREEENGRGNFPPRFSGLQFPNYSSELNVNALELDDSALYLCASSWQDRVNTEAFFGQGTRLTVV.